A selection of T cell receptor beta chains follows, all from one sample in a study of cytomegalovirus exposure and HLA in healthy donors. Method: immunoSEQ multiplex PCR; TCRdb's copy keeps in-frame clones and lacks some. The repertoire shows 200,000 to 250,000 clones; the top ten hold about 1%. The source material was PBMCs. All receptors come from a woman aged 30 to 39 in good health and CMV-seropositive. Both conserved end residues are part of each CDR3. The D gene is left open where the match is weak.

CDR3nt	CDR3aa	v_gene	j_gene	d_gene
TGCGCCAGCAGCTTTCCGGGACAGGGGGCCTTTCGGTACAATGAGCAGTTCTTC	CASSFPGQGAFRYNEQFF	TRBV5-1	TRBJ2-1	TRBD1
TGCGCCAGCAGCTTGCTTCTCGGACAGGACGGTCTGGCCACTGAAGCTTTCTTT	CASSLLLGQDGLATEAFF	TRBV5-1	TRBJ1-1	TRBD1
TGCAGCGTGACTAGCGGAGAGACCCAGTACTTC	CSVTSGETQYF	TRBV29-1	TRBJ2-5	TRBD2
TGTGCCAGCGGGACAGGGGTGGATCAGCCCCAGCATTTT	CASGTGVDQPQHF	TRBV7-8	TRBJ1-5	TRBD1
TGTGCCAGCAGCACCCGGAGGGGTGGTGGCTACACCTTC	CASSTRRGGGYTF	TRBV7-9	TRBJ1-2	.
TGTGCCAGCAGCTTGGGACAGGCTTCCTACGAGCAGTACTTC	CASSLGQASYEQYF	TRBV7-9	TRBJ2-7	TRBD1
TGTGCCAGCAGTTACAGGACTCTAGTACTCTACAATGAGCAGTTCTTC	CASSYRTLVLYNEQFF	TRBV6-5	TRBJ2-1	.
TGTGCCAGCAGCTTAGAAGTCACAGGGATGGAAAGAGGCTACACCTTC	CASSLEVTGMERGYTF	TRBV11-2	TRBJ1-2	.
TGCGCCAGCAGCCAAGATCACGGCAGGGGAGAGACCCAGTACTTC	CASSQDHGRGETQYF	TRBV4-1	TRBJ2-5	.
TGTGCCAGTAGTAGGGACAGCGGTGGAAACACCATATATTTT	CASSRDSGGNTIYF	TRBV19	TRBJ1-3	TRBD1
TGTGCCATCACCGGGACAGGGGACTCTGGGGCCAACGTCCTGACTTTC	CAITGTGDSGANVLTF	TRBV10-3	TRBJ2-6	TRBD1